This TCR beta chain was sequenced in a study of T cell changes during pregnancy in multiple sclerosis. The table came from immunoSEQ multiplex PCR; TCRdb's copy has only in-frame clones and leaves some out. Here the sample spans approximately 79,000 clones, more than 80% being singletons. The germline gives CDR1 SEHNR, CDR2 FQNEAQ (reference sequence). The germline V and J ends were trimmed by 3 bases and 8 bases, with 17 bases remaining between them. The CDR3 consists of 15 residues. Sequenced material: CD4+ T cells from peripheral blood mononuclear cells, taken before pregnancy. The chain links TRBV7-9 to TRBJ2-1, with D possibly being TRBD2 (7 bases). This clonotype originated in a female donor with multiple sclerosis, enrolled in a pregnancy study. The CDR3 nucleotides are TGTGCCAGCAGCTTTGGGGGGGGGCCTGGTGATGAGCAGTTCTTC. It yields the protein CASSFGGGPGDEQFF.